These 12 T cell receptor beta chains share one sample of origin, sequenced in a study of cytomegalovirus exposure and HLA in healthy donors. The method was immunoSEQ multiplex PCR; TCRdb's version includes in-frame clones alone and lacks a portion of them. Seen here are 150,000 to 200,000 clones, 84% observed once, and the top ten hold 9.5% to 13%. The sample was PBMCs. These receptor sequences come from a man aged 25 to 45 in good health and CMV-seropositive.

This chain links TRBV5-1 with TRBJ1-1, with 7 nucleotides matching TRBD1. The V segment lost 4 bases and the J segment 3 bases; nucleotides outside the gene matches: 6. This CDR3 spans 14 amino acids. The germline gives CDR1 SGHRS, CDR2 YFSETQ. CDR3 sequence: CASSKGQIYTEAFF. DNA for the CDR3: TGCGCCAGCAGCAAGGGACAGATCTACACTGAAGCTTTCTTT. Using reference TRBV5-1 and TRBJ1-1 for the parts outside the CDR3, the full variable domain is KAGVTQTPRYLIKTRGQQVTLSCSPISGHRSVSWYQQTPGQGLQFLFEYFSETQRNKGNFPGRFSGRQFSNSRSEMNVSTLELGDSALYLCASSKGQIYTEAFFGQGTRLTVV.

The chain uses TRBV12-5 and TRBJ1-1; 9 positions agree with TRBD1. V dropped 3 bases and J dropped 4; count of bases not matched to a gene: 9. CDR1 is LGHNT and CDR2 is FRNRAP in the germline V gene. The CDR3 extends over 16 amino acids. The CDR3 is CASGFPPGQGTTEAFF. The DNA of the CDR3 is TGTGCTAGTGGTTTTCCCCCGGGACAGGGAACCACTGAAGCTTTCTTT.

This clone was detected many times. The chain carries TRBV9 and TRBJ2-4, with 14 bases matching TRBD2. From germline, CDR1 is SGDLS and CDR2 YYNGEE. The trim removed 3 bases at V and 9 bases at J, leaving 5 bases unmatched. The CDR3 is 15 amino acids. The CDR3 spells CASSAWGTSGGIQYF. In nucleotides, the CDR3 is TGTGCCAGCAGCGCCTGGGGGACTAGCGGGGGCATTCAGTACTTC. Full variable domain (remainder filled in from reference TRBV9 and TRBJ2-4): DSGVTQTPKHLITATGQRVTLRCSPRSGDLSVYWYQQSLDQGLQFLIQYYNGEERAKGNILERFSAQQFPDLHSELNLSSLELGDSALYFCASSAWGTSGGIQYFGAGTRLSVL.

The chain employs TRBV9 and TRBJ2-1; TRBD2 matches at 7 bases. J gave up 9 bases and V 0 bases, and 12 bases lay outside the gene matches. The CDR3 covers 16 residues. Germline V gene sequence: CDR1 SGDLS, CDR2 YYNGEE. CDR3 sequence: CASSVESGMGSSEQFF. DNA for the CDR3: TGTGCCAGCAGCGTAGAAAGCGGGATGGGATCTTCTGAGCAGTTCTTC.

The chain employs TRBV7-3 and TRBJ2-1; D might be TRBD1 (6 bases). Between the trimmed V and J ends, which lost 3 bases and 0 bases, there was a span of 12 bases. The germline V gene has CDR1 SGHTA and CDR2 FQGTGA. This CDR3 region has 16 residues. The CDR3 region is CASSLSQGSSYNEQFF. The CDR3 DNA reads as TGTGCCAGCAGCTTGTCACAGGGAAGCTCCTACAATGAGCAGTTCTTC.

This clone has only one observation. The chain joins TRBV6-5 to TRBJ1-2; the match to TRBD1 covers 7 bases. In germline, CDR1 is MNHEY, CDR2 SVGAGI. The CDR3 extends over 14 amino acids. Losses at the gene ends were 4 bases for V and 4 bases for J; bases not matched to a gene: 6. CDR3 coding DNA: TGTGCCAGCAGTTCTCCTACAGGGGTCTATGGCTACACCTTC. Translating it yields CASSSPTGVYGYTF.

This sequence joins TRBV30 and TRBJ2-7; 8 bases are shared with TRBD1. Germline CDR1 GTSNPN, CDR2 SVGIG (reference sequence). The CDR3 contains 12 residues. V lost 3 bases, J lost 8 bases, and 6 bases stayed unmatched. DNA of the CDR3: TGTGCCTGGAGGTACGCAGGGGGCCAGCAGTACTTC. Translation gives CAWRYAGGQQYF.

The CDR3 spells CASSDLGLAGETQYF. The CDR3 region has the DNA TGCGCCAGCAGCGACCTGGGACTAGCGGGGGAGACCCAGTACTTC. This rearrangement joins TRBV4-1 to TRBJ2-5, with 13 bases fitting TRBD2. J lost 5 bases, V lost 5 bases, and 5 bases had no gene match. The CDR3 consists of 15 residues. The germline CDR1 and CDR2 sequences are MGHRA and YSYEKL.

This clone was counted only a few times. This chain links TRBV10-3 with TRBJ1-1; D is unclear. The germline V gene encodes CDR1 ENHRY and CDR2 SYGVKD. This CDR3 contains 17 residues. Trimming removed 3 bases from V and 0 bases from J, with 17 bases in between. The CDR3 nucleotides read TGTGCCATCAGTGAAGGCCGAGGGAAGTCAATGAACACTGAAGCTTTCTTT. It codes for CAISEGRGKSMNTEAFF.

V usage is TRBV5-8 and J usage is TRBJ2-7, with 7 bases aligning to TRBD1. The germline CDR1 and CDR2 sequences are SGHTS and YDEGEE. J was trimmed by 3 bases and V by 4 bases; bases with no gene match: 10. The CDR3 is 15 residues long. CDR3 loop: CASSPYRTGRYEQYF. The CDR3 region has the DNA TGTGCCAGCAGCCCCTACCGGACAGGTCGCTACGAGCAGTACTTC.

This clone is a singleton in its sample. V gene TRBV7-2 combines with J gene TRBJ2-7; tentatively, D is TRBD2 (5 bases). Trimming removed 5 bases from V and 2 bases from J, with 16 bases in between. This CDR3 has 15 amino acids. The germline CDR1 and CDR2 sequences are SGHTA and FQGNSA. CDR3 bases: TGTGCCAGCAGCCCAAACGCCGGGAATGCCTACGAGCAGTACTTC. It specifies CASSPNAGNAYEQYF.

Note on this clone: A read error may be the cause here, since a much bigger clone is one base away. V usage is TRBV6-6 and J usage is TRBJ2-2; 9 bases align to TRBD1. Germline CDR1 and CDR2: MNHNY and SVGAGI (reference sequence). The CDR3 sequence is 16 residues long. V shed 2 bases, J shed 1 base, and the junction held 2 bases outside the gene matches. The DNA of the CDR3 is TGTGCCAGCAGTTACCCGGGACAGGGGAACACCGGGGAGCTGTTTTTT. It encodes CASSYPGQGNTGELFF.